This TCR beta chain stems from a study of CD8 T cells in Susac syndrome. Random-hexamer reverse transcription was applied to about 0.45 to 1 ug RNA. MiXCR was run by TCRdb on the immunoSEQ multiplex PCR reads, yielding one entry per CDR3 protein. The top ten hold under 0.15% of the sample, which has some 400,000 distinct CDR3 sequences, approximately 85% seen once. TCR beta was sequenced from blood CD8+ and CD4+ T cells. The multiple sclerosis controls were treatment-naive patients affected by stable or active relapsing-remitting disease. Negative isolation was used for CD8+ and CD4+ T cells and FACS enrichment for TEMRA cells. The CDR3 sequence is 16 residues long. Germline V CDR1 and CDR2: MNHNS, SASEGT. The V end lost 6 bases, the J end lost 2 bases, and 16 bases lay between the germline ends.

Sequencing was carried out using CD8+ T cells from PBMCs. The J gene is TRBJ2-2, the V gene TRBV6-1; weak D call: TRBD1 (5 bases). The sequence was collected from a human donor with multiple sclerosis. CDR3 coding DNA: TGTGCCAGCAGCTTCATAACAGGAATTAACACCGGGGAGCTGTTTTTT. Translation gives CASSFITGINTGELFF.